This TCR beta chain originates from a study of long-term antiretroviral therapy in people with HIV. Study in general: It was about a decade after the earliest samples that the 2015 immediate-ART recommendation appeared. General study results and limits: Comparison with controls showed narrower CDR3 length ranges in HIV repertoires.

Donors each had at least one pre-ART PBMC sample and at least two post-ART ones. For this clone: Its antigen is unidentified.

V lost 0 bases and J lost 6, with 12 bases in between. The germline V gene encodes CDR1 SGDLS and CDR2 YYNGEE. This CDR3 contains 15 residues. Assay version v3.0 of immunoSEQ was used, and it was run at survey level. Sequencing of each sample targeted 40,000-50,000 T-cell genomes. Here immunoSEQ multiplex PCR was the method, and the copy in TCRdb shows in-frame clones only, minus some. The sample gives around 37,000 clones, about 82% of which show up once; around 4.4% is in the top ten. The origin of this receptor is a man in his late teens or twenties with HIV. The rearrangement links TRBV9 to TRBJ2-2, with a possible D match to TRBD2 (5 bases). Sample: unsorted PBMCs, taken roughly 3.3 years after starting antiretroviral therapy. The CDR3 region is CASSVEAWGAGELFF. CDR3 nucleotides: TGTGCCAGCAGCGTAGAGGCGTGGGGAGCCGGGGAGCTGTTTTTT. The full variable domain, completed using reference TRBV9 and TRBJ2-2, is DSGVTQTPKHLITATGQRVTLRCSPRSGDLSVYWYQQSLDQGLQFLIQYYNGEERAKGNILERFSAQQFPDLHSELNLSSLELGDSALYFCASSVEAWGAGELFFGEGSRLTVL.